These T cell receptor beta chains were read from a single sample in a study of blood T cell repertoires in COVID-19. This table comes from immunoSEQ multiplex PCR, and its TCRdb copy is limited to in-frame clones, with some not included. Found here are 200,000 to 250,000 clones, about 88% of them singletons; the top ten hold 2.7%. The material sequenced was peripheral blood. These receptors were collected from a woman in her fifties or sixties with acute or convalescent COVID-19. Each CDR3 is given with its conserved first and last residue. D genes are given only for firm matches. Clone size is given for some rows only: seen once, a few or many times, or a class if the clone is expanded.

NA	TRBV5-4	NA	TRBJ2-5	TGTGCCAGCAGCTTGTCTATACGGGAGACCCAGTACTTC	CASSLSIRETQYF
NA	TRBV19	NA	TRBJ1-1	TGTGCCAGTAGACGCGACAACCAAAGAATGAACACTGAAGCTTTCTTT	CASRRDNQRMNTEAFF
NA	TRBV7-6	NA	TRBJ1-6	TGTGCCAGCAACCCACAGGACCTGGGGGCCCAGGGTTCACCCCTCCACTTT	CASNPQDLGAQGSPLHF
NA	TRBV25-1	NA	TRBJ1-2	TGTGCCAGCAGTCCCGACAGTAACTATGGCTACACCTTC	CASSPDSNYGYTF
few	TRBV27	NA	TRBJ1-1	TGTGCCAGCAGTTTTTTTCGGTCGACAGGTTTGAACACTGAAGCTTTCTTT	CASSFFRSTGLNTEAFF
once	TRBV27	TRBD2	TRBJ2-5	TGTGCCAGCAGTTCGCCATCGCGGGGGGGCGGAGAGACCCAGTACTTC	CASSSPSRGGGETQYF
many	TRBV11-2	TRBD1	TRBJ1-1	TGTGCCAGCAGCGAAAACAGGGGTGCCACTGAAGCTTTCTTT	CASSENRGATEAFF
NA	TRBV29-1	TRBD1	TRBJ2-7	TGCAGCGTTTGGACAGGGGGCGCATATCTGTACTTC	CSVWTGGAYLYF
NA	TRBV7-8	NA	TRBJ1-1	TGTGCCAGCAGCTTGAGCACTGAAGCTTTCTTT	CASSLSTEAFF
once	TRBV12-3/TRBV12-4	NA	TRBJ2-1	TGTGCCAGCAGTTTTGGTGAGAACAATGAGCAGTTCTTC	CASSFGENNEQFF
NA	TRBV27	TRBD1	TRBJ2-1	TGTGCCAGCAGTCCACGCGAGGGGGACAGGGGTTTCAATGAGCAGTTCTTC	CASSPREGDRGFNEQFF
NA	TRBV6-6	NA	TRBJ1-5	TGTGCCAGCAGTTACGAGGGGAGGGGAAATCAGCCCCAGCATTTT	CASSYEGRGNQPQHF
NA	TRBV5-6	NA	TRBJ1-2	TGTGCCGGCATGAAGTCAGGGGTACGACTCTATGGCTACACCTTC	CAGMKSGVRLYGYTF
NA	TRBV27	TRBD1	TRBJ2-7	TGTGCCAGCAGAACTCAGGCAGGGGGATACGAGCAGTACTTC	CASRTQAGGYEQYF
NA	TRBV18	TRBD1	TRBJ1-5	TGTGCCAGCTCACCAGACAGGGTGAATCAGCCCCAGCATTTT	CASSPDRVNQPQHF
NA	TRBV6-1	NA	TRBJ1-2	TGTGCCAGCAGTGAAAGCGGGGGGCTAAACTATGGCTACACCTTC	CASSESGGLNYGYTF
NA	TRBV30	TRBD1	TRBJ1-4	TGTGCCTGGAGTGTGGACAGGGGGATTAATGAAAAACTGTTTTTT	CAWSVDRGINEKLFF
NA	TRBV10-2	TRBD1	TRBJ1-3	TGCGCCAGCAGTGAGTCCGACAGGGTTAGAAACACCATATATTTT	CASSESDRVRNTIYF
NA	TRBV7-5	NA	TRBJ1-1	TGTGCCAGAAGCTTATACCCCCCAGTGTTCATGAACACTGAAGCTTTCTTT	CARSLYPPVFMNTEAFF
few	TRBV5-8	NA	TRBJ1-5	TGTGCCAGCAGCTTAACGAGTTTCGAGGGCAATCAGCCCCAGCATTTT	CASSLTSFEGNQPQHF
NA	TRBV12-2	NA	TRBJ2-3	TGTGCAAGTCGCTTAAGGACAGCGGCTAGCACAGATACGCAGTATTTT	CASRLRTAASTDTQYF
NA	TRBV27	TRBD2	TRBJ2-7	TGTGCCAGCAGTTTTAGGGGACTAGCGGGATTTTACGAGCAGTACTTC	CASSFRGLAGFYEQYF
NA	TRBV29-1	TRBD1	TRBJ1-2	TGCAGCGTCACAGGGGGCCCTAACTATGGCTACACCTTC	CSVTGGPNYGYTF
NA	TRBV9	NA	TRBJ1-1	TGTGCCAGCAGCACGGGACTGATGAACACTGAAGCTTTCTTT	CASSTGLMNTEAFF
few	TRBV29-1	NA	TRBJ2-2	TGCAGCTCCAAAGGGGAAGCGAACACCGGGGAGCTGTTTTTT	CSSKGEANTGELFF
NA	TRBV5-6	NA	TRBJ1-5	TGTGCCAGCAGCTTGGCCGCGGTTGGCAATGGGCAGCCCCAGCATTTT	CASSLAAVGNGQPQHF
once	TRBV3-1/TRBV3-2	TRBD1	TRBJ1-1	TGTGCCAGCAGCCAATCCCCGCGGGGACAGGCTGGGAACACTGAAGCTTTCTTT	CASSQSPRGQAGNTEAFF
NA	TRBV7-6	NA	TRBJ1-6	TGTGCCAGCAGCGCTATACTGGGGGGGGCGACGAATTCACCCCTCCACTTT	CASSAILGGATNSPLHF
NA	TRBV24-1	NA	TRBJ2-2	TGTGCCACCAGTGATGCCATACCGGGACTTAAGAACACCGGGGAGCTGTTTTTT	CATSDAIPGLKNTGELFF
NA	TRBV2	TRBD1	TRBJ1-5	TGTGCCAGCTGTCCGGGACAGGGGCCATATAGCAATCAGCCCCAGCATTTT	CASCPGQGPYSNQPQHF
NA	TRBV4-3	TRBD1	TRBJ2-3	TGCGCCAGCAGCCAAGGGGACAGGGGCCCGGGAGATACGCAGTATTTT	CASSQGDRGPGDTQYF
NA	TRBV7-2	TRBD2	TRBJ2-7	TGTGCCAGCAGCTTTTCCGGGACTAGCGGCTCCTACGAGCAGTACTTC	CASSFSGTSGSYEQYF
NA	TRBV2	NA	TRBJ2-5	TGTGCCAGCAGTGAAGGAACGGGTCAAGAGACCCAGTACTTC	CASSEGTGQETQYF
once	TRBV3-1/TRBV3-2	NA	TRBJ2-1	TGTGCCAGCAGCCAAGTAAGGGGTCGGTCCTACAATGAGCAGTTCTTC	CASSQVRGRSYNEQFF
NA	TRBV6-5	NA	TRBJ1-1	TGTGCCAGCAGGAGAGAGAGAGGGCCAAACACTGAAGCTTTCTTT	CASRRERGPNTEAFF
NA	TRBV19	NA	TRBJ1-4	TGTGCCAGTAGTATCCAGGGAGGATTAAGAAAACTGTTTTTT	CASSIQGGLRKLFF
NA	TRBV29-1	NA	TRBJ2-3	TGCAGCGTCACATTTGACGGAGAAGCCACAGATACGCAGTATTTT	CSVTFDGEATDTQYF
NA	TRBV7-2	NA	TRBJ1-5	TGTGCCAGCAGCCCGGACAGCTTCAATCAGCCCCAGCATTTT	CASSPDSFNQPQHF
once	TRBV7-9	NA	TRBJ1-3	TGTGCCAGCAGCTTAACAGGACAGAGTTCTGGAAACACCATATATTTT	CASSLTGQSSGNTIYF
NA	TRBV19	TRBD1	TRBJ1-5	TGTGCCAGTAGTAAAAACACAGGGGGCGGAAATGTCAATCAGCCCCAGCATTTT	CASSKNTGGGNVNQPQHF
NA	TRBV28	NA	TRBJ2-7	TGTGCCAGCAGTTTATTTCCTATACAGTACTTC	CASSLFPIQYF
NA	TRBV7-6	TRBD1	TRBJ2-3	TGTGCCAGCAGCCGGAGGGGACAGGGTTCAGCAGATACGCAGTATTTT	CASSRRGQGSADTQYF
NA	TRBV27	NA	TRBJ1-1	TGTGCCAGCAGTGTTGGGACACACATGAACACTGAAGCTTTCTTT	CASSVGTHMNTEAFF
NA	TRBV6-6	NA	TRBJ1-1	TGTGCCAGCAGTTTACAGGGGAACACTGAAGCTTTCTTT	CASSLQGNTEAFF
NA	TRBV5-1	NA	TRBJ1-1	TGCGCCAGCAGCTTCTACGAACCGGGCACTGAAGCTTTCTTT	CASSFYEPGTEAFF
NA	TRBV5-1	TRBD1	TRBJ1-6	TGCGCCAGCAGCACAAGGACAGGGAAGAATTCACCCCTCCACTTT	CASSTRTGKNSPLHF
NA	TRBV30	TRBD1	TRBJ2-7	TGTGCCTGGACCACCGGGACAGGGTTTTACGAGCAGTACTTC	CAWTTGTGFYEQYF
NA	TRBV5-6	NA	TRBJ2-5	TGTGCCAGCAGCTTGGAGGCGCGGGAGACCCAGTACTTC	CASSLEARETQYF
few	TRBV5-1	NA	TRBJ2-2	TGCGCCAGCAGCAGGGACACTCCGGGCACCGGGGAGCTGTTTTTT	CASSRDTPGTGELFF
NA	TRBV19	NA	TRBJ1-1	TGTGCCAGCCTCAAGTGGGGGCTCGGGAACACTGAAGCTTTCTTT	CASLKWGLGNTEAFF
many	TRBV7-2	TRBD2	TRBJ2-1	TGTGCCAGCAGCTCCCGGGGACTAGCGGGAGGAAGCGATGAGCAGTTCTTC	CASSSRGLAGGSDEQFF
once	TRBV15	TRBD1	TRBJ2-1	TGTGCCACCAGGGAAGACAGGGTGGGGGAGCAGTTCTTC	CATREDRVGEQFF
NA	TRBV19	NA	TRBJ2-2	TGTGCCAGTAGTAAGATGGAAGGGGCGCGTAACACCGGGGAGCTGTTTTTT	CASSKMEGARNTGELFF
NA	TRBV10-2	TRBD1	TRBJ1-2	TGCGCCAGCAGTGATCATTTCGGGACAGTTTATAACTATGGCTACACCTTC	CASSDHFGTVYNYGYTF
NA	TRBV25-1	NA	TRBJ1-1	TGTGCCACCGAGAACTCGGCGGGAGGGAGGACTGAAGCTTTCTTT	CATENSAGGRTEAFF
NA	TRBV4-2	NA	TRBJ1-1	TGTGCCAGCAGCCAAGAGGACAGCTTGAACACTGAAGCTTTCTTT	CASSQEDSLNTEAFF